Each of the 30 T cell receptor beta chains below was sequenced from the same sample in a study of TIL therapy for anti-PD-1-resistant metastatic lung cancer. Stated time point: pre-treatment sample, taken before nivolumab and TIL therapy. The libraries were made with immunoSEQ v3. Data came from immunoSEQ multiplex PCR; TCRdb stores just in-frame clones and leaves some out. Of 40,000 to 55,000 clones detected, 70% to 80% appear once; the ten largest clones hold about 5%. The source was blood, collected at baseline. All receptors come from a woman aged 30 to 85 with non-small cell lung cancer.

This clone turned up a few times. The rearrangement uses TRBV7-3 and TRBJ1-2, with TRBD1 as a possible D gene (6 bases). The V end was cut by 0 bases, the J end by 5 bases, with 19 bases between. CDR3 length equals 17 residues. Germline V CDR1 and CDR2: SGHTA, FQGTGA. CDR3 region: CASSLTAPSGGRYGYTF. The CDR3 coding sequence is TGTGCCAGCAGCTTAACGGCGCCCTCCGGGGGCCGATATGGCTACACCTTC.

This chain joins TRBV27 and TRBJ1-1; no clear D gene. Trimming pared 0 bases from V and 4 bases from J, leaving 9 bases between. The CDR3 spans 14 residues. Per the germline V gene, CDR1 is MNHEY and CDR2 is SMNVEV (reference sequence). The CDR3 DNA reads TGTGCCAGCAGTTTATCCCCGTGGGGCACTGAAGCTTTCTTT. Encoded protein: CASSLSPWGTEAFF.

The chain joins TRBV7-2 to TRBJ2-5, with no clear D. The CDR3 extends over 16 amino acids. With 4 bases removed from V and 2 bases from J, the gap between germline ends came to 17 bases. The germline gives CDR1 SGHTA, CDR2 FQGNSA. Here the CDR3 reads CASSSRAVTFQETQYF. For the CDR3, the DNA is TGTGCCAGCAGCTCTCGCGCCGTGACATTTCAAGAGACCCAGTACTTC.

This clone was picked up a small number of times. V gene TRBV19 combines with J gene TRBJ1-4; D unclear. Between the trimmed V and J ends, which lost 6 bases and 6 bases, there was a span of 14 bases. Per germline, CDR1 LNHDA and CDR2 SQIVND (reference sequence). The CDR3 contains 14 residues. CDR3 region: CASRDRTAYEKLFF. The CDR3 DNA is TGTGCCAGTAGGGACCGGACTGCCTATGAAAAACTGTTTTTT.

The rearrangement uses TRBV7-2 and TRBJ2-1; D gene uncertain. Trimming stripped 2 bases from V and 0 bases from J, with 8 bases between. The CDR3 has 15 amino acids. Germline lookup yields CDR1 SGHTA and CDR2 FQGNSA. The CDR3 DNA is TGTGCCAGCAGCTTAATGGCTCCCTCCTACAATGAGCAGTTCTTC. The encoded protein is CASSLMAPSYNEQFF.

The rearrangement uses TRBV7-2 and TRBJ2-3; D uncertain. This CDR3 is built from 13 residues. The V end was cut by 2 bases, the J end by 6 bases, with 9 bases between. Germline V gives CDR1 SGHTA, CDR2 FQGNSA. The CDR3 DNA sequence: TGTGCCAGCAGCTTATCACGATCGGATACGCAGTATTTT. Its protein is CASSLSRSDTQYF.

The chain couples TRBV7-2 to TRBJ1-1; D not certain. V shed 0 bases and J shed 1 base, with 6 bases lying between them. The CDR3 covers 14 residues. Germline loops: CDR1 SGHTA, CDR2 FQGNSA. The CDR3 region has the DNA TGTGCCAGCAGCTTAGCGCGCCAGAACACTGAAGCTTTCTTT. Translating it yields CASSLARQNTEAFF. Using reference TRBV7-2 and TRBJ1-1 for the parts outside the CDR3, the full variable domain is GAGVSQSPSNKVTEKGKDVELRCDPISGHTALYWYRQSLGQGLEFLIYFQGNSAPDKSGLPSDRFSAERTGGSVSTLTIQRTQQEDSAVYLCASSLARQNTEAFFGQGTRLTVV.

CDR3 coding DNA: TGCGCCAGCAGCGGCCTCGGGGCCTACGAGCAGTACTTC. Translating gives CASSGLGAYEQYF. This chain links TRBV4-1 with TRBJ2-7; a weak D match, TRBD2 (5 bases). CDR3 size: 13 residues. CDR1 is MGHRA and CDR2 is YSYEKL in the germline V gene. V shed 5 bases and J shed 2 bases, with 10 bases lying between them.

V and J are TRBV10-2 and TRBJ2-3; D unresolved. The CDR3 totals 14 residues. Germline CDR1 is WSHSY and CDR2 is SAAADI. V shed 7 bases and J shed 1 base, with 12 bases lying between them. The CDR3 DNA is TGCGCCAGCAACGCCGAAGGAGGCACAGATACGCAGTATTTT. This codes for CASNAEGGTDTQYF.

V is TRBV19 and J is TRBJ2-2, with D perhaps assigned TRBD1 or TRBD2 (5 bases each). Looked up from germline, CDR1 is LNHDA and CDR2 is SQIVND (reference sequence). V lost 6 bases and J lost 5, with 19 bases in between. The length of the CDR3 is 16 residues. The CDR3 DNA follows: TGTGCCAGTAGATCCGGGACCAATCAAGTGACCGGGGAGCTGTTTTTT. Translating gives CASRSGTNQVTGELFF.

In DNA form, the CDR3 reads TGTGCCAGCAGTGAACCAGGGGTTGGAAACACCATATATTTT. Translating gives CASSEPGVGNTIYF. The chain carries TRBV6-1 and TRBJ1-3; possibly TRBD1 for D (6 bases). This CDR3 region has 14 residues. Germline-derived CDR1 and CDR2 are MNHNS and SASEGT. V lost 2 bases to trimming and J lost 3 bases, with 8 bases between them.

This CDR3 is CASSTGTGVTDTQYF. CDR3 in DNA: TGTGCCAGCAGCACCGGGACAGGGGTAACAGATACGCAGTATTTT. The V and J genes are TRBV6-1 and TRBJ2-3; 10 bases agree with TRBD1. The CDR3 runs 15 residues. The junction had 6 bases not matched to a gene; V was cut back by 6 bases and J by 3 bases. Germline CDR1 reads MNHNS; CDR2 reads SASEGT.

V gene TRBV19 combines with J gene TRBJ1-2; 9 nucleotides agree with TRBD1. Looked up from germline, CDR1 is LNHDA and CDR2 is SQIVND (reference sequence). The CDR3 has 14 amino acids. V dropped 6 bases and J dropped 4; count of bases not matched to a gene: 6. In nucleotides, the CDR3 is TGTGCCAGTAGACGCGGGACAGGGTTCTATGGCTACACCTTC. Translating gives CASRRGTGFYGYTF.

The CDR3 reads CASSLPIGTDTQYF. In DNA form, the CDR3 reads TGTGCCAGCAGCTTGCCCATAGGCACAGATACGCAGTATTTT. The rearrangement joins TRBV7-9 to TRBJ2-3; D gene uncertain. V shed 3 bases and J shed 1 base, with 8 bases lying between them. The germline CDR1 and CDR2 sequences are SEHNR and FQNEAQ (reference sequence). This CDR3 contains 14 residues.

This clone was seen only once. The chain is built from TRBV9 and TRBJ2-6; D unresolved. This CDR3 contains 16 residues. Between the trimmed V and J ends, which lost 0 bases and 2 bases, there was a span of 9 bases. Germline CDR1 is SGDLS and CDR2 is YYNGEE. CDR3 nucleotide sequence: TGTGCCAGCAGCGTAGAAAGGGTACCTGGGGCCAACGTCCTGACTTTC. Encoded protein: CASSVERVPGANVLTF. The entire variable domain, with the rest obtained from reference TRBV9 and TRBJ2-6, is as follows: DSGVTQTPKHLITATGQRVTLRCSPRSGDLSVYWYQQSLDQGLQFLIQYYNGEERAKGNILERFSAQQFPDLHSELNLSSLELGDSALYFCASSVERVPGANVLTFGAGSRLTVL.

The chain employs TRBV29-1 and TRBJ2-1, with D possibly TRBD1 on 6 matching bases. Trimming cost V 5 bases and J 7 bases, with 12 bases left between them. CDR3 length: 12 amino acids. Germline CDR1 and CDR2: SQVTM and ANQGSEA. For the CDR3, the DNA is TGCAGCGTTCTTCAGGGGTGGAATGAGCAGTTCTTC. It encodes CSVLQGWNEQFF.

J is TRBJ2-5 and V is TRBV5-1, with 10 nucleotides matching TRBD1. V trimming: 0 bases; J trimming: 4 bases; junction bases outside the gene matches: 3. The CDR3 totals 15 residues. Germline V gives CDR1 SGHRS, CDR2 YFSETQ. The CDR3 DNA follows: TGCGCCAGCAGCTTGGGGGACAGGGGTAGAGAGACCCAGTACTTC. Amino acids: CASSLGDRGRETQYF.

This clone was seen once. The chain carries TRBV5-5 and TRBJ2-7; TRBD1 matches at 8 bases. Germline values: CDR1 SGHKS, CDR2 YYEKEE (reference sequence). The V gene end was trimmed by 2 bases and the J gene end by 5 bases; junction bases not matched to a gene: 18. The CDR3 contains 18 residues. The CDR3 nucleotides are TGTGCCAGCAGCTTCGTATTGACAACAGGGGGGCAGTTCCACGAGCAGTACTTC. As protein: CASSFVLTTGGQFHEQYF.

The chain is built from TRBV11-2 and TRBJ1-2; D is uncertain. Germline CDR1 SGHAT, CDR2 FQNNGV. This CDR3 contains 15 residues. The V and J ends lost 2 bases and 8 bases respectively, with 18 bases between them. The CDR3 region is CASSLNPWGADGYTF. CDR3 DNA: TGTGCCAGCAGCTTAAACCCGTGGGGAGCAGACGGCTACACCTTC. Filled out from reference TRBV11-2 and TRBJ1-2, the complete variable domain reads EAGVAQSPRYKIIEKRQSVAFWCNPISGHATLYWYQQILGQGPKLLIQFQNNGVVDDSQLPKDRFSAERLKGVDSTLKIQPAKLEDSAVYLCASSLNPWGADGYTFGSGTRLTVV.

This clone was counted between two and nine times. The rearrangement joins TRBV27 to TRBJ1-2; weak D call: TRBD1 (6 bases). The CDR3 sequence is 13 residues long. V dropped 2 bases and J dropped 7 bases, with 11 bases sitting between them. Germline V lookup: CDR1 MNHEY, CDR2 SMNVEV (reference sequence). Here the CDR3 reads CASSLNRAGGYTF. For the CDR3, the DNA is TGTGCCAGCAGTTTAAACAGGGCGGGTGGCTACACCTTC.

V usage is TRBV7-9 and J usage is TRBJ2-1, with TRBD2 identical over 14 bases. Germline V gene lookup returns CDR1 SEHNR and CDR2 FQNEAQ (reference sequence). The trim removed 3 bases at V and 15 bases at J, leaving 7 bases unmatched. This CDR3 region has 14 residues. For the CDR3, the DNA is TGTGCCAGCAGCTTGGGACTAGCGGGAGACTCTCGGTTCTTC. Translation: CASSLGLAGDSRFF. The whole variable domain, filled in from reference TRBV7-9 and TRBJ2-1, reads DTGVSQNPRHKITKRGQNVTFRCDPISEHNRLYWYRQTLGQGPEFLTYFQNEAQLEKSRLLSDRFSAERPKGSFSTLEIQRTEQGDSAMYLCASSLGLAGDSRFFGPGTRLTVL.

V gene TRBV2 combines with J gene TRBJ1-1, with 8 bases lining up with TRBD1. The CDR3 contains 14 residues. The ends lost 6 bases at V and 5 bases at J; junction bases unmatched: 8. Germline V CDR1 and CDR2: SNHLY, FYNNEI. In DNA, the CDR3 is TGTGCCAGCAGCCAACAGGGGGGAAGGACTGAAGCTTTCTTT. Amino acid sequence: CASSQQGGRTEAFF.

The V and J genes are TRBV7-6 and TRBJ2-7; 10 nucleotides agree with TRBD2. This CDR3 contains 15 residues. Germline V gives CDR1 SGHVS, CDR2 FNYEAQ. With 4 bases clipped from V and 7 bases from J, the junction kept 10 bases outside the gene matches. The CDR3 nucleotides are TGTGCCAGCAGCTGGGGGCTAGCGGGAGTTTCTGAGCAGTACTTC. Amino acid sequence: CASSWGLAGVSEQYF.

The chain recombines TRBV5-1 with TRBJ2-7; D could derive from TRBD1 or TRBD2 (5 bases each). Germline CDR1 SGHRS, CDR2 YFSETQ. With 4 bases removed from V and 5 bases from J, the gap between germline ends came to 13 bases. The CDR3 loop spans 13 amino acids. The CDR3 DNA sequence: TGCGCCAGCAGCCACTCCGGGGCCCACGAGCAGTACTTC. Its protein product is CASSHSGAHEQYF.

The gene calls are TRBV28 and TRBJ2-7; 14 nucleotides line up with TRBD2. Germline CDR1 MDHEN, CDR2 SYDVKM. CDR3 size: 16 residues. Germline trimming cut 6 bases from V and 6 bases from J; bases unmatched to any gene: 10. This chain's CDR3 is CASRQSGLAGDPEQYF. The DNA for the CDR3 is TGTGCCAGCAGACAGTCGGGACTAGCGGGAGATCCCGAGCAGTACTTC.

This clone has only a few counts. This chain links TRBV10-2 with TRBJ1-4, with D possibly matching TRBD1 (6 bases). CDR1 and CDR2 from the germline V gene are WSHSY and SAAADI. Trimming stripped 0 bases from V and 7 bases from J, with 12 bases between. The CDR3 extends over 15 amino acids. The CDR3 loop is CASSESFRGTEKLFF. CDR3 DNA sequence: TGCGCCAGCAGTGAGTCGTTCAGGGGAACTGAAAAACTGTTTTTT.

There are a few counts of this clone. The chain is built from TRBV28 and TRBJ2-7; TRBD1 matches at 7 bases. This CDR3 region has 17 residues. V shed 7 bases, J shed 4 bases, and the junction held 19 bases outside the gene matches. Germline loops: CDR1 MDHEN, CDR2 SYDVKM. The CDR3 spells CASTTWMVQGSFYEQYF. The CDR3, as DNA: TGTGCCAGCACAACTTGGATGGTACAGGGGTCTTTTTACGAGCAGTACTTC.

The chain couples TRBV2 to TRBJ2-5; D perhaps matches TRBD1 (5 bases). The V gene lost 7 bases and the J gene lost 7 bases, with 13 bases spanning the gap. Germline lookup yields CDR1 SNHLY and CDR2 FYNNEI. This CDR3 has 12 residues. The CDR3 DNA reads TGTGCCAGCACCTTAGGACAAAGGACCCAGTACTTC. This gives the protein CASTLGQRTQYF. The entire variable domain, with the rest obtained from reference TRBV2 and TRBJ2-5, is as follows: EPEVTQTPSHQVTQMGQEVILRCVPISNHLYFYWYRQILGQKVEFLVSFYNNEISEKSEIFDDQFSVERPDGSNFTLKIRSTKLEDSAMYFCASTLGQRTQYFGPGTRLLVL.

This chain connects TRBV2 to TRBJ1-1; TRBD1 agrees at 10 bases. The V segment lost 2 bases and the J segment 1 base; nucleotides outside the gene matches: 13. The length of the CDR3 is 19 residues. Per germline, CDR1 SNHLY and CDR2 FYNNEI. CDR3 in DNA: TGTGCCAGCAGTGAATGGGAGGTGGGACAGGGGCCAGGGAACACTGAAGCTTTCTTT. Encoded protein: CASSEWEVGQGPGNTEAFF. Together with reference TRBV2 and TRBJ1-1, the CDR3 gives the full variable domain: EPEVTQTPSHQVTQMGQEVILRCVPISNHLYFYWYRQILGQKVEFLVSFYNNEISEKSEIFDDQFSVERPDGSNFTLKIRSTKLEDSAMYFCASSEWEVGQGPGNTEAFFGQGTRLTVV.

The chain uses TRBV7-2 and TRBJ1-2; D is unclear. The CDR3 length is 14 residues. Germline V CDR1 and CDR2: SGHTA, FQGNSA. Trimming pared 5 bases from V and 8 bases from J, leaving 18 bases between. CDR3 DNA: TGTGCCAGCAGCATTACTTGGTCCGGGGAGGGCTACACCTTC. Its translation is CASSITWSGEGYTF.